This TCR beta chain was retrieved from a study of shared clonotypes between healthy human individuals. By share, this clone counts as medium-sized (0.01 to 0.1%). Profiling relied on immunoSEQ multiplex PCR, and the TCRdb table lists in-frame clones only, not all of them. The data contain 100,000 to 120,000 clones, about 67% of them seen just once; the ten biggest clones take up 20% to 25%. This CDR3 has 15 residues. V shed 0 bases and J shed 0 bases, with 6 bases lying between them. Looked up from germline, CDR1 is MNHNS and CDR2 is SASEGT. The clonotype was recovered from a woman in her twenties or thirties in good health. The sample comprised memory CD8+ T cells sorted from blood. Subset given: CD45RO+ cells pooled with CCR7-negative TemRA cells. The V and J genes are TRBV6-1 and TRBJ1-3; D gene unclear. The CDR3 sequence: CASSEADGSGNTIYF. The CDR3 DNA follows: TGTGCCAGCAGTGAAGCAGACGGCTCTGGAAACACCATATATTTT.